One sample yielded the 22 T cell receptor beta chains listed below, sequenced in a study of blood T cells in healthy people across ages. Using a J-beta primer mix together with a sample-barcoded 5' primer, a second PCR was run for roughly 6 to 12 cycles. TCRdb reanalysed the 5' RACE reads using MiXCR and keeps one entry per CDR3 protein. The sample contains nearly 800,000 distinct CDR3 sequences, 25% of which appear only once. These data are also associated with another study on T cells of mothers and their children.

The sample taken for sequencing was blood. These receptors originate from a boy younger than 18 in good health.

Only one count was recorded for this clonotype. The CDR3 sequence is CASSFLGRNGNQPQHF. Written as DNA, the CDR3 is TGTGCCAGCAGCTTCTTGGGGAGGAATGGCAATCAGCCCCAGCATTTT. This chain connects TRBV7-2 to TRBJ1-5; D gene unclear. This CDR3 region has 16 residues. Germline CDR1 is SGHTA and CDR2 is FQGNSA. Trimming removed 3 bases at V and 2 bases at J, with 14 bases between.

The V call is TRBV4-3, the J call TRBJ1-5, with D uncertain. The CDR3 is 17 residues long. Germline-derived CDR1 and CDR2 are LGHNA and YSLEER. V was shortened by 0 bases and J by 6 bases, with 18 bases between the two germline ends. The CDR3 nucleotides read TGCGCCAGCAGCCAAGATTACCCCAAAATACGCGGTCAGCCCCAGCATTTT. Protein product: CASSQDYPKIRGQPQHF.

This clonotype was observed many times. The chain couples TRBV7-2 to TRBJ1-6; D is unclear. The V and J ends lost 3 bases and 7 bases respectively, with 7 bases between them. The CDR3 spans 13 residues. In germline, CDR1 is SGHTA, CDR2 FQGNSA. The CDR3 region is CASSLGPNSPLHF. The DNA for the CDR3 is TGTGCCAGCAGCTTGGGCCCGAATTCACCCCTCCACTTT.

At least ten counts were recorded for this clonotype. The chain is built from TRBV29-1 and TRBJ1-2; 9 bases map to TRBD1. Losses at the gene ends were 7 bases for V and 9 bases for J; bases not matched to a gene: 6. The CDR3 extends over 11 amino acids. Germline values: CDR1 SQVTM, CDR2 ANQGSEA. In DNA form, the CDR3 reads TGCAGCGCCGGGACAGGGTGGAGCTACACCTTC. Protein sequence: CSAGTGWSYTF. Using reference TRBV29-1 and TRBJ1-2 for the parts outside the CDR3, the full variable domain is SAVISQKPSRDICQRGTSLTIQCQVDSQVTMMFWYRQQPGQSLTLIATANQGSEATYESGFVIDKFPISRPNLTFSTLTVSNMSPEDSSIYLCSAGTGWSYTFGSGTRLTVV.

The V and J genes are TRBV20-1 and TRBJ2-5; 7 positions agree with TRBD2. CDR3 length: 13 residues. CDR1 and CDR2 from the germline V gene are DFQATT and SNEGSKA (reference sequence). This CDR3 reads CSRRLAPQETQYF. CDR3 coding DNA: TGCAGCAGAAGACTAGCCCCCCAAGAGACCCAGTACTTC.

This clonotype was detected many times. This chain connects TRBV29-1 to TRBJ1-4; the match to TRBD1 covers 8 bases. This CDR3 is built from 12 residues. Germline loops: CDR1 SQVTM, CDR2 ANQGSEA. CDR3 sequence: CSARGQDEKLFF. CDR3 bases: TGCAGTGCTAGGGGACAGGATGAAAAACTGTTTTTT.

The chain employs TRBV20-1 and TRBJ2-6; no reliable D call. This CDR3 region has 16 residues. With 0 bases removed from V and 0 bases from J, the gap between germline ends came to 9 bases. Looked up from germline, CDR1 is DFQATT and CDR2 is SNEGSKA (reference sequence). In nucleotides, the CDR3 is TGCAGTGCTAGAGATTTAAAGAACTCTGGGGCCAACGTCCTGACTTTC. The encoded protein is CSARDLKNSGANVLTF.

The table lists this clonotype with a few counts. The genes are TRBV4-2 and TRBJ2-5; 10 bases are a match to TRBD1. The length of the CDR3 is 16 residues. Germline CDR1 reads LGHNA; CDR2 reads YNFKEQ. V lost 4 bases to trimming and J lost 2 bases; unmatched junction nucleotides: 7. The CDR3 DNA is TGTGCCAGCAGCCGCCGGACAGGGGGAGGGCAAGAGACCCAGTACTTC. Translated: CASSRRTGGGQETQYF.

The chain is built from TRBV20-1 and TRBJ2-5, with TRBD1 matching over 8 bases. Germline V CDR1 and CDR2: DFQATT, SNEGSKA (reference sequence). Unmatched junction bases numbered 3, after V lost 2 bases and J lost 4 bases. This CDR3 is 13 amino acids long. The CDR3 DNA follows: TGCAGTGCTAGATTCGGACAGGGAGAGACCCAGTACTTC. Protein product: CSARFGQGETQYF.

This clonotype was recorded at least ten times. This chain uses TRBV6-2 or TRBV6-3 with TRBJ1-4; tentatively, D is TRBD1 (5 bases). V lost 8 bases to trimming and J lost 6 bases, with 19 bases between them. The CDR3 is 15 amino acids. Germline V gives CDR1 MNHEY, CDR2 SVGEGT. The CDR3 DNA reads as TGTGCCAGCCGGCGCACCGGGACTCTGGATGAAAAACTGTTTTTT. This codes for CASRRTGTLDEKLFF.

This clonotype has more than one count but fewer than ten. The chain has TRBV7-2 and TRBJ1-5; weak D call: TRBD1 (5 bases). CDR1 and CDR2 (germline): SGHTA, FQGNSA. The CDR3 covers 14 residues. V lost 2 bases and J 7 bases, leaving 12 bases between the germline ends. CDR3 protein: CASSLFDRGQPQHF. In DNA form, the CDR3 reads TGTGCCAGCAGCTTATTTGATCGGGGGCAGCCCCAGCATTTT.

The chain recombines TRBV27 with TRBJ2-7, with D perhaps given as TRBD1 or TRBD2 (5 bases each). The CDR3 extends over 13 amino acids. Trimming shortened V by 6 bases and J by 2 bases, and 11 bases separated the two germline ends. CDR1 MNHEY and CDR2 SMNVEV come from the germline V gene (reference sequence). The CDR3 sequence: CASSRDVTYEQYF. CDR3 DNA: TGTGCCAGCAGCCGGGACGTAACCTACGAGCAGTACTTC.

The chain recombines TRBV13 with TRBJ1-4; TRBD1 matches 10 bases. The CDR3 runs 17 residues. With 1 base clipped from V and 6 bases from J, the junction kept 8 bases outside the gene matches. Germline CDR1 reads PRHDT; CDR2 reads FYEKMQ (reference sequence). CDR3 coding DNA: TGTGCCAGCAGCTTAGCGTACCCGGACAGGGGGTATGAAAAACTGTTTTTT. Translating it yields CASSLAYPDRGYEKLFF.

The chain is built from TRBV29-1 and TRBJ1-1, with D perhaps matching TRBD1 (5 bases). V was pared by 7 bases and J by 6 bases, with 18 bases between. Germline V CDR1 and CDR2: SQVTM, ANQGSEA. CDR3 size: 13 residues. This CDR3 reads CSAEDGHYPEAFF. Written as DNA, the CDR3 is TGCAGCGCTGAGGACGGACACTATCCTGAAGCTTTCTTT.

The table lists this clonotype with a few counts. The rearrangement links TRBV28 to TRBJ2-4, with D possibly being TRBD2 (7 bases). Germline loops: CDR1 MDHEN, CDR2 SYDVKM. Trimming removed 6 bases at V and 6 bases at J, with 18 bases between. The CDR3 contains 15 residues. The CDR3 is CASSPGGRGTNIQYF. The CDR3 region has the DNA TGTGCCAGCAGCCCCGGGGGGAGGGGGACAAACATTCAGTACTTC.

This clonotype was counted a few times. The rearrangement uses TRBV6-2 or TRBV6-3 and TRBJ2-2; no reliable D call. V shed 7 bases and J shed 4 bases, with 13 bases lying between them. The CDR3 has 14 residues. From germline, CDR1 is MNHEY and CDR2 SVGEGT. CDR3: CASINTYFTGELFF. The DNA of the CDR3 is TGTGCCAGCATTAACACATACTTCACCGGGGAGCTGTTTTTT.

This clonotype was picked up a small number of times. An end of the junction does not agree with germline; a read error may underlie this. The chain employs TRBV6-1 and TRBJ2-5, with D unclear. Germline V gene sequence: CDR1 MNHNS, CDR2 SASEGT. This CDR3 has 11 residues. The CDR3 region is CASPIDVTQHF. The CDR3, as DNA: TGTGCCAGCCCTATTGATGTCACCCAGCACTTC.

This clonotype was seen a handful of times. Written as DNA, the CDR3 is TGTGCCATCAGTGAGTCGAGGGGACTAGCGGGAATCGAGCAGTACTTC. It specifies CAISESRGLAGIEQYF. V gene TRBV10-3 combines with J gene TRBJ2-5; 13 positions match TRBD2. The J call may be in error: the DNA end matches TRBJ2-7 better. The germline V gene encodes CDR1 ENHRY and CDR2 SYGVKD. CDR3 size: 16 residues.

This rearrangement joins TRBV2 to TRBJ2-2; no firm D call. V was clipped by 6 bases and J by 4 bases, with 12 bases between them. The CDR3 contains 14 residues. Per the germline V gene, CDR1 is SNHLY and CDR2 is FYNNEI. CDR3 bases: TGTGCCAGCAGACTTGGCCCGCCCACCGGGGAGCTGTTTTTT. It codes for CASRLGPPTGELFF.

The rearrangement links TRBV10-3 to TRBJ1-6; D call uncertain. The CDR3 is 13 amino acids. The germline gives CDR1 ENHRY, CDR2 SYGVKD. Trimming shortened V by 0 bases and J by 11 bases, and 8 bases separated the two germline ends. As DNA, the CDR3 is TGTGCCATCAGTGAGTCGTCAGTGGCACCCCTCCACTTT. Amino acids: CAISESSVAPLHF.

This clonotype came up a few times. The chain joins TRBV5-1 to TRBJ2-5, with unresolved D. CDR3 length: 14 amino acids. CDR1 and CDR2 (germline): SGHRS, YFSETQ. Trimming removed 0 bases from V and 3 bases from J, with 9 bases in between. CDR3: CASSLVAREETQYF. The CDR3 DNA is TGCGCCAGCAGCTTGGTGGCAAGAGAAGAGACCCAGTACTTC.

The gene calls are TRBV7-9 and TRBJ1-4; a possible D gene is TRBD1 (6 bases). This CDR3 is built from 15 residues. CDR1 and CDR2 (germline): SEHNR, FQNEAQ (reference sequence). V was clipped by 5 bases and J by 0 bases, with 10 bases between them. The CDR3, as DNA: TGTGCCAGCAGCCCCGGACAGCCAACTAATGAAAAACTGTTTTTT. Its translation: CASSPGQPTNEKLFF.